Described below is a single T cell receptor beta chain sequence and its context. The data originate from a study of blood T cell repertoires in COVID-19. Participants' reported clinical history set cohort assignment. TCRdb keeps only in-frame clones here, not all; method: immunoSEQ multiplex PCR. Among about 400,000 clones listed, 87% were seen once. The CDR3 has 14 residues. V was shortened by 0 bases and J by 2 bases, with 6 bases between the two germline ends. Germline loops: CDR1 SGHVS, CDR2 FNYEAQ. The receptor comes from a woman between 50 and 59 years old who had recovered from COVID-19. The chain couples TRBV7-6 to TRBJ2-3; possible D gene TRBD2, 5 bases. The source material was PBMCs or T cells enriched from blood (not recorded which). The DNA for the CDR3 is TGTGCCAGCAGCTTAGCCGGGAACACAGATACGCAGTATTTT. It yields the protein CASSLAGNTDTQYF.